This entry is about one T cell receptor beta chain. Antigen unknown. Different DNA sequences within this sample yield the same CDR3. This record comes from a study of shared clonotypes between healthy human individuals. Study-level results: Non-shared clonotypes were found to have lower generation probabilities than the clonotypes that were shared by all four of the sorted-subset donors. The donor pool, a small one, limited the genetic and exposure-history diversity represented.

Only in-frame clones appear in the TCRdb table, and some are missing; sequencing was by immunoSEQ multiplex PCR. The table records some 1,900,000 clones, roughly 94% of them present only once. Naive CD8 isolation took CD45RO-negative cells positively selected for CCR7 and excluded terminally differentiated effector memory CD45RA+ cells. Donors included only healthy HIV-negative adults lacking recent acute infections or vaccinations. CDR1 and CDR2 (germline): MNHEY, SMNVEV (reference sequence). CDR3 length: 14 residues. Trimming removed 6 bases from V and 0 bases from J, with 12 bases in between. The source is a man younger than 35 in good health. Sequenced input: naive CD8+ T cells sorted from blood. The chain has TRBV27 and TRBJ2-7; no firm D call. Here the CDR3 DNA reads TGTGCCAGCAGCCCCGGTCTAGGCTCCTACGAGCAGTACTTC. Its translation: CASSPGLGSYEQYF.